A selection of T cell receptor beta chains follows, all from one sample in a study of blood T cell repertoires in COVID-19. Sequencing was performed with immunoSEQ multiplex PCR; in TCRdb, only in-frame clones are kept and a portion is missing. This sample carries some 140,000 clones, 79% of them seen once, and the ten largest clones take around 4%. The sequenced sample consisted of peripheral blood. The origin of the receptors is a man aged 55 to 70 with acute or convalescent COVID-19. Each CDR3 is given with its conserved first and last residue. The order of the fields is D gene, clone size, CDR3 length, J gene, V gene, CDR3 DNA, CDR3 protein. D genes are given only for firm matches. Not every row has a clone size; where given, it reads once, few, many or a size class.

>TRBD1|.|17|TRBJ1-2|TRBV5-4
TGTGCCAGCAGCCCCCGAGACAGGGGCCAAAACCCCTATGGCTACACCTTC
CASSPRDRGQNPYGYTF
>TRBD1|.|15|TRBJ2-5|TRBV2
TGTGCCAGCAGTGAAGACAGGGGAATGCCAGAGACCCAGTACTTC
CASSEDRGMPETQYF
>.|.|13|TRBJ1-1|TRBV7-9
TGTGCCAGCAGCTATTTACAGGGAACTGAAGCTTTCTTT
CASSYLQGTEAFF
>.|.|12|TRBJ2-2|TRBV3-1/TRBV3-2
TGTGCCAGCACTAGCGATACCGGGGAGCTGTTTTTT
CASTSDTGELFF
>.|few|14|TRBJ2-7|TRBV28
TGTGCCAGCAGTTTATCGGGTTTGTACGACGAGCAGTACTTC
CASSLSGLYDEQYF
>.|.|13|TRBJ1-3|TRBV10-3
TGTGCCATCAGTGTAACCAGTGGAAACACCATATATTTT
CAISVTSGNTIYF
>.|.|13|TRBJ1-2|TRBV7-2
TGTGCCAGCAGCTTAGCTGAGGCCGATGGCTACACCTTC
CASSLAEADGYTF
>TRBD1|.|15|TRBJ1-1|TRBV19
TGTGCCAGTAGTGTAGGGACAGGGGTGGACACTGAAGCTTTCTTT
CASSVGTGVDTEAFF
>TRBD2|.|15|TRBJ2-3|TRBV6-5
TGTGCCAGCATTCGACTAGCGGGAGGGTCAGATACGCAGTATTTT
CASIRLAGGSDTQYF
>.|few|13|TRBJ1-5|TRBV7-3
TGTGCCAGCAGCTTAGGCAGGGATCAGCCCCAGCATTTT
CASSLGRDQPQHF
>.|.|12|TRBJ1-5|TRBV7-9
TGTGCCAGCAGCGTCGACAGGAGTCATCCGCATTTT
CASSVDRSHPHF
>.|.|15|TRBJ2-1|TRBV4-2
TGTGCCAGCAGCCAAACGGCTACTAACTACAATGAGCAGTTCTTC
CASSQTATNYNEQFF
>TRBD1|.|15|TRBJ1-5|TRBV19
TGTGCCAGTAGTGGGGACAGGACGATCAATCAGCCCCAGCATTTT
CASSGDRTINQPQHF
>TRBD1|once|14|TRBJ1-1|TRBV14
TGTGCCAGCAGCCCGGGACAGCCGGTCACTGAAGCTTTCTTT
CASSPGQPVTEAFF
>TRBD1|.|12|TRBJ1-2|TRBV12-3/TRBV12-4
TGTGCCAGCACAACAGGGGGCCGGGGCTACACCTTC
CASTTGGRGYTF
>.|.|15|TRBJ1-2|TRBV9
TGTGCCAGCAGCGTAGAGACCACAGTCAACTATGGCTACACCTTC
CASSVETTVNYGYTF
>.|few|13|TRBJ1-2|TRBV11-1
TGTGCCAGCAGCGAAAGGACACGGCGAGGCTACACCTTC
CASSERTRRGYTF
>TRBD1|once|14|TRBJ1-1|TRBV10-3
TGTGCCATCAGTGAGGGGGACAGGAACACTGAAGCTTTCTTT
CAISEGDRNTEAFF
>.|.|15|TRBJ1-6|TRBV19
TGTGCCAGTAAGACGGCAGGGAACTATAATTCACCCCTCCACTTT
CASKTAGNYNSPLHF
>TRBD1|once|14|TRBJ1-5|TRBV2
TGTGCCAGCGGTTCGGGACAGGGAAATCAGCCCCAGCATTTT
CASGSGQGNQPQHF
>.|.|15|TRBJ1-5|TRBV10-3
TGTGCCATCAGTGAGACAGCATATAGCAATCAGCCCCAGCATTTT
CAISETAYSNQPQHF
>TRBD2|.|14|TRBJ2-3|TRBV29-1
TGCAGCTACACTAGCGGGAGTTTGGCAGATACGCAGTATTTT
CSYTSGSLADTQYF
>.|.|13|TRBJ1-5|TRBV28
TGTGCCAGCAGCGAGCGGGTCGTCGAGCCCCAGCATTTT
CASSERVVEPQHF
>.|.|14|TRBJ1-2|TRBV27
TGTGCCAGCAGTCTCAGGGTCAATACGGGTGGCTACACCTTC
CASSLRVNTGGYTF
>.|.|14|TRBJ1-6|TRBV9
TGTGCCAGCAGCGTAGAACAGGGAGATTCACCCCTCCACTTT
CASSVEQGDSPLHF